Sequencing of this T cell receptor (delta chain) was carried out in a study of gamma-delta chains in newborns, infants, children. Background on the study: Innate gammadelta T cells reportedly expand polyclonally right after birth, driven by microbial exposure, per the title.

This clone was seen only a few times. Being one base from a much bigger clone, this may be a read error. TCRdb reanalyzed the reads using CATT. Here the sample spans 3,000 to 3,500 delta-chain clones, roughly a tenth being singletons. V lost 3 bases to trimming and J lost 5 bases; unmatched junction nucleotides: 13. The germline V gene has CDR1 GEAIGNYY and CDR2 EKD. This CDR3 has 20 residues. This TCR came from a child who was a newborn, infant or young child, either healthy, febrile or measles-vaccinated (not recorded which). The rearrangement joins TRDV2 to TRDJ3; the match to TRDD3 covers 12 bases. Sample: blood. The CDR3 region is CACDPLLGDTDTRDTRQMFF. The CDR3 bases are TGTGCCTGTGACCCCCTACTGGGGGATACTGACACCCGGGACACCCGACAGATGTTTTTC.